These T cell receptor beta chains were read from a single sample in a study of T cell responses to AZD1222 COVID-19 vaccine. The method was immunoSEQ multiplex PCR; TCRdb's version includes in-frame clones alone and lacks a portion of them. Among 120,000 to 150,000 clones listed, around 91% were seen once. Sequencing used peripheral blood, obtained 28 days after the second AZD1222 dose. The source of these receptors is an adult who received the AZD1222 COVID-19 vaccine. Each CDR3 is given with its conserved first and last residue. D genes are given only for firm matches. Rows may omit the clone size; those that give it use once, few, many or a size class.

-	11	-	TRBJ1-1	TRBV27	TGTGCCAGCAGCGGGATTCAAGGGGCTTTCTTT	CASSGIQGAFF
-	18	-	TRBJ1-5	TRBV28	TGTGCCAGCAGTAGGTTAGGTACGGGCACCCTTAGCAATCAGCCCCAGCATTTT	CASSRLGTGTLSNQPQHF
-	14	-	TRBJ1-2	TRBV5-1	TGCGCCAGCAGCTCGGCGGACAGATCCTATGGCTACACCTTC	CASSSADRSYGYTF
TRBD1	13	-	TRBJ1-5	TRBV19	TGTGCCAGTAGTCAGGACAGGGATCAGCCCCAGCATTTT	CASSQDRDQPQHF
TRBD1	13	-	TRBJ1-2	TRBV7-9	TGTGCCAGCAGCGCGACAGGGGGTGGTGGCTACACCTTC	CASSATGGGGYTF
TRBD1	12	-	TRBJ1-1	TRBV5-6	TGTGCCAGCAGCGGGGGACAGACTGAAGCTTTCTTT	CASSGGQTEAFF
-	13	-	TRBJ1-2	TRBV12-3/TRBV12-4	TGTGCCAGCAGTTTGGGCGATTACTATGGCTACACCTTC	CASSLGDYYGYTF
-	14	-	TRBJ2-5	TRBV9	TGTGCCAGCAGCCCCCCGGAGGGGGGAAAGACCCAGTACTTC	CASSPPEGGKTQYF
-	15	-	TRBJ1-6	TRBV7-9	TGTGCCAGCAGCTTAGGTTCAGGTGGAGATTCACCCCTCCACTTT	CASSLGSGGDSPLHF
-	15	-	TRBJ1-4	TRBV27	TGTGCCAGCAGCCGGGTGGGGACGACTAATGAAAAACTGTTTTTT	CASSRVGTTNEKLFF
TRBD1	16	-	TRBJ1-2	TRBV6-1	TGTGCCAGCAGTGCTGCCGGGACAGGGGCCGTTTATGGCTACACCTTC	CASSAAGTGAVYGYTF
TRBD1	16	-	TRBJ1-2	TRBV29-1	TGCAGCGTTGAAGGCCCGGGACAGGGGAGCGGGTATGGCTACACCTTC	CSVEGPGQGSGYGYTF
TRBD1	15	-	TRBJ1-5	TRBV9	TGTGCCAGCAGTCTGGGACAGGGGGCCAATCAGCCCCAGCATTTT	CASSLGQGANQPQHF
-	16	once	TRBJ2-1	TRBV7-9	TGTGCCAGCAGCGCCATCACCCCCAGCGCCTACAATGAGCAGTTCTTC	CASSAITPSAYNEQFF
-	14	-	TRBJ1-4	TRBV27	TGTGCCAGCAGTTTTAACAGAATTAATGAAAAACTGTTTTTT	CASSFNRINEKLFF
-	13	few	TRBJ2-2	TRBV27	TGTGCCAGCTCCCCGGGGGTCGCCGGGGAGCTGTTTTTT	CASSPGVAGELFF
TRBD1	15	-	TRBJ2-1	TRBV24-1	TGTGCCACCAGTGATGCGGCAGGGGGACGAAATGAGCAGTTCTTC	CATSDAAGGRNEQFF
TRBD1	15	-	TRBJ1-6	TRBV28	TGTGCCACCCAGACAGGGGGTTCGTGGAATTCACCCCTCCACTTT	CATQTGGSWNSPLHF
-	13	-	TRBJ1-1	TRBV28	TGTGCCAGCAGGCTCCGGGGGGTTACTGAAGCTTTCTTT	CASRLRGVTEAFF
TRBD2	17	-	TRBJ2-2	TRBV19	TGTGCCAGTAGTCCACGGACTAGCGGAGGGGTTACCGGGGAGCTGTTTTTT	CASSPRTSGGVTGELFF
TRBD1	14	-	TRBJ1-2	TRBV6-1	TGTGCCAGCAGTGAAGGGGGACAGGGACGAGGCTACACCTTC	CASSEGGQGRGYTF
-	14	-	TRBJ1-3	TRBV2	TGTGCCAGCAGTGACCCAAGCTCTGGAAACACCATATATTTT	CASSDPSSGNTIYF
TRBD1	14	-	TRBJ2-5	TRBV11-1	TGTGCCAGCAGCTTCGGGACAGGGCAAGAGACCCAGTACTTC	CASSFGTGQETQYF
-	16	-	TRBJ1-4	TRBV5-1	TGCGCCAGCAGCTTGGCCCGGGACAAACTTAATGAAAAACTGTTTTTT	CASSLARDKLNEKLFF
-	14	-	TRBJ1-5	TRBV28	TGTGCCACCCTATTCAACCGGGGGGGACAGCCCCAGCATTTT	CATLFNRGGQPQHF
-	15	-	TRBJ1-1	TRBV7-8	TGTGCCAGCAGCTTAGATGGGCAGATGAACACTGAAGCTTTCTTT	CASSLDGQMNTEAFF
-	11	-	TRBJ2-1	TRBV27	TGTGCCAGCAGTTTAGCGGGAAAGCAGTTCTTC	CASSLAGKQFF
TRBD1	15	-	TRBJ2-2	TRBV6-2/TRBV6-3	TGTGCCAGCAGTTATATACAGGGGGCGGCCGGGGAGCTGTTTTTT	CASSYIQGAAGELFF
-	12	-	TRBJ1-3	TRBV10-3	TGTGCCATCAGTGAAGCGAAAGTCACCATATATTTT	CAISEAKVTIYF
-	16	-	TRBJ1-2	TRBV5-4	TGTGCCAGCAGCTTGGGTAGGGTTGGAAGTGACTATGGCTACACCTTC	CASSLGRVGSDYGYTF
-	15	once	TRBJ1-2	TRBV10-1	TGCGCCAGCAGTGAAGGGGCGAGGGGTAACTATGGCTACACCTTC	CASSEGARGNYGYTF
TRBD1	14	once	TRBJ2-3	TRBV6-6	TGTGCCAGCATTAGACAGGGGGGCACAGATACGCAGTATTTT	CASIRQGGTDTQYF
TRBD1	15	-	TRBJ1-1	TRBV6-1	TGTGCCAGCAGTGAAGCGGACAGGGGAGGCACTGAAGCTTTCTTT	CASSEADRGGTEAFF